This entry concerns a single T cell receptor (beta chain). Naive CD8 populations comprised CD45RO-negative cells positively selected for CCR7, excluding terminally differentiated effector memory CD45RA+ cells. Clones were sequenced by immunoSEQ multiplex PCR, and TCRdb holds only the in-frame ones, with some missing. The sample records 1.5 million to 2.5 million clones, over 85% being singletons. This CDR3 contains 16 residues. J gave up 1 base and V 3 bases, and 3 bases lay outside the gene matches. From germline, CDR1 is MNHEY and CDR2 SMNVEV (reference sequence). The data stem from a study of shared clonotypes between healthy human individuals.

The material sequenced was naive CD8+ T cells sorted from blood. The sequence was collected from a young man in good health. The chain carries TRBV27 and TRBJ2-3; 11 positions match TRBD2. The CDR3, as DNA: TGTGCCAGCAGTTTCCGGGGACTAGCGGGCACAGATACGCAGTATTTT. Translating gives CASSFRGLAGTDTQYF.